This passage covers 3 T cell receptor beta chains from one sample sequenced in a study of blood T cell repertoires in COVID-19. Profiled with immunoSEQ multiplex PCR; TCRdb holds only in-frame clones, not every one. The table shows around 140,000 clones, with 88% occurring only once. Sequencing was performed on peripheral blood. The source of these receptors is a man in his forties or fifties with acute or convalescent COVID-19.

This chain links TRBV6-4 with TRBJ2-7; D perhaps matches TRBD1 (6 bases). The CDR3 runs to 13 residues. V lost 11 bases and J lost 0, with 14 bases in between. Germline assignment: CDR1 MRHNA and CDR2 SNTAGT. This chain's CDR3 is CARYYRVSYEQYF. CDR3 sequence (DNA): TGTGCCCGCTACTACAGGGTCTCCTACGAGCAGTACTTC.

The CDR3 loop is CASMRQGGTEAFF. As DNA, the CDR3 is TGTGCCAGCATGAGACAGGGGGGCACTGAAGCTTTCTTT. The chain combines TRBV2 with TRBJ1-1; 9 nucleotides match TRBD1. CDR1 is SNHLY and CDR2 is FYNNEI in the germline V gene. CDR3 length: 13 amino acids. V lost 7 bases and J lost 4; bases outside the gene matches: 4.

V usage is TRBV6-1 and J usage is TRBJ1-1; D is unresolved. CDR3 size: 15 residues. V lost 3 bases to trimming and J lost 2 bases, with 13 bases between them. Germline V gives CDR1 MNHNS, CDR2 SASEGT. The CDR3: CASSETTRRNTEAFF. CDR3 DNA: TGTGCCAGCAGTGAGACGACACGTAGAAACACTGAAGCTTTCTTT.